The clone carrying this T cell receptor (beta chain) was counted many times. Antigen specificity is unknown. The data stem from a study of early T cells in non-severe SARS-CoV-2 infection. Study background: Whole-blood bulk RNA, unsorted, was sequenced, and chains were unpaired.

TCRdb redid the calling of the 5' RACE reads with MiXCR, one entry per CDR3 protein. The table includes fewer than 60,000 distinct CDR3 sequences, about 9.3% detected once. Whole-study results and caveats: Anti-spike CD8 specificities were favored by VDJdb matching, whose results missed private and CD4 specificities.

Germline lookup yields CDR1 SGDLS and CDR2 YYNGEE. This CDR3 is 14 amino acids long. J lost 7 bases, V lost 1 base, and 3 bases had no gene match. The specimen sequenced was whole blood. The chain couples TRBV9 to TRBJ2-1; 9 bases are shared with TRBD2. This clonotype was obtained from an adult who was a healthcare worker with PCR-confirmed SARS-CoV-2 infection or an uninfected control (not recorded which). The CDR3 loop is CASSVNSGSNEQFF. The CDR3 bases are TGTGCCAGCAGCGTAAATAGCGGGAGTAATGAGCAGTTCTTC.